This T cell receptor beta chain stems from a study of blood T cells in healthy people across ages. Trimming removed 6 bases at V and 0 bases at J, with 13 bases between. The CDR3 has 15 amino acids. General study points: No one knew whether donors had CMV, which possibly confounded expanded clonotype changes.

Alongside a J-beta primer mix, a sample-barcoded 5' primer served in a second PCR lasting 7 to 11 cycles. Researchers report that a template-switch adaptor with 12 random nucleotides tagged each cDNA molecule. TCRdb called the 5' RACE reads again in MiXCR, with one record for every CDR3 protein. The data show nearly 800,000 distinct CDR3 sequences, with 20% to 30% seen just once and under 4.5% held by the top ten. This clonotype was seen a few times. No antigen is known for it. These data were also filed under a second study, of T cells of mothers and their children. According to that study: Mothers and children who were related shared slightly more overlap than unrelated pairs, but not significantly more.

The rearrangement uses TRBV12-3 or TRBV12-4 and TRBJ2-3, with D perhaps being TRBD1 or TRBD2 (5 bases each). The receptor comes from a boy younger than 18 in good health. Sequencing was done on a sample of blood. CDR3 in amino acids: CASSSRRDSTDTQYF. The DNA for the CDR3 is TGTGCCAGCAGCAGCCGCCGGGACAGCACAGATACGCAGTATTTT.